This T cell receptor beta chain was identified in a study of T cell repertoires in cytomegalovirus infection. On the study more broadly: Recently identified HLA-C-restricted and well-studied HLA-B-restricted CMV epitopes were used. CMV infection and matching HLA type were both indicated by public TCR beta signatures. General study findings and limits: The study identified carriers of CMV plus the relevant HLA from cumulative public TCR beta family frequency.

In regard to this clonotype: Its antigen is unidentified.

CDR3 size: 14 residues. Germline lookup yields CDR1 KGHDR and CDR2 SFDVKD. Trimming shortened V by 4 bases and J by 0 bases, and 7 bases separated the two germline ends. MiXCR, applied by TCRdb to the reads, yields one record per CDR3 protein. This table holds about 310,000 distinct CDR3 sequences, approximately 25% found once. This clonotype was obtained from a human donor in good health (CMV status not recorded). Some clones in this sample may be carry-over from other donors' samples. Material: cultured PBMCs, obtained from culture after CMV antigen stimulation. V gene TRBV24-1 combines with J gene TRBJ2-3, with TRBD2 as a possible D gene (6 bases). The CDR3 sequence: CATSDRGSTDTQYF. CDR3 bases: TGTGCCACCAGTGACCGGGGGAGCACAGATACGCAGTATTTT.